This T cell receptor (beta chain) was found in a study of beta chain features in type 1 diabetes. Study-wide results and limits: Moderately but significantly shorter TCRB CDR3s were found in Type 1 diabetes patients in all four CD4+ subsets.

Isolated RNA was reverse transcribed in full, so expressed TCRB transcripts were sequenced. Some clones are missing from TCRdb's copy, which holds only in-frame ones; the method was immunoSEQ multiplex PCR. This sample has 95,000 to 150,000 clones, with less than 20% found just once. Trimming removed 3 bases from V and 4 bases from J, with 7 bases in between. Germline-derived CDR1 and CDR2 are SGHDT and YYEEEE. The CDR3 sequence is 12 residues long. This clone was observed a handful of times. What it binds is not known. V and J are TRBV5-6 and TRBJ1-1, with D tentatively TRBD1 (5 bases). The TCR was taken from a man younger than 40 with type 1 diabetes. Sequenced material: central memory CD4+ T cells from blood. The CDR3 loop is CASSWGGTEAFF. The CDR3 region has the DNA TGTGCCAGCAGCTGGGGGGGCACTGAAGCTTTCTTT.